This T cell receptor beta chain came from a study of CD8 T cells in ankylosing spondylitis. Study outcomes and limitations: Clones tied to disease were said to be significantly enriched in matched ankylosing spondylitis synovial fluid. Ankylosing spondylitis blood seemed to carry a telltale TCR beta motif made of several highly homologous variants.

In making TCR beta libraries, quantitative 5'-RACE with molecular barcodes was used. TCRdb re-called the 5' RACE reads with MiXCR, one entry per CDR3 protein. The table includes about 500,000 distinct CDR3 sequences, about 5.7% detected once. CDR1 is SGHTA and CDR2 is FQGNSA in the germline V gene. Deletions cut 2 bases from V and 4 bases from J, with 11 bases between. The CDR3 has 14 amino acids. This clonotype has ten or more counts. Antigen: not known. The sequence came from a male donor with ankylosing spondylitis. V is TRBV7-2 and J is TRBJ1-2, with no clear D. Material for sequencing was blood, either unsorted or a sorted T cell fraction (not recorded which). The CDR3 coding sequence is TGTGCCAGCAGCTTATTTGGCCCGGGCTATGGCTACACCTTC. It encodes CASSLFGPGYGYTF. The entire variable domain, with the rest obtained from reference TRBV7-2 and TRBJ1-2, is as follows: GAGVSQSPSNKVTEKGKDVELRCDPISGHTALYWYRQSLGQGLEFLIYFQGNSAPDKSGLPSDRFSAERTGGSVSTLTIQRTQQEDSAVYLCASSLFGPGYGYTFGSGTRLTVV.